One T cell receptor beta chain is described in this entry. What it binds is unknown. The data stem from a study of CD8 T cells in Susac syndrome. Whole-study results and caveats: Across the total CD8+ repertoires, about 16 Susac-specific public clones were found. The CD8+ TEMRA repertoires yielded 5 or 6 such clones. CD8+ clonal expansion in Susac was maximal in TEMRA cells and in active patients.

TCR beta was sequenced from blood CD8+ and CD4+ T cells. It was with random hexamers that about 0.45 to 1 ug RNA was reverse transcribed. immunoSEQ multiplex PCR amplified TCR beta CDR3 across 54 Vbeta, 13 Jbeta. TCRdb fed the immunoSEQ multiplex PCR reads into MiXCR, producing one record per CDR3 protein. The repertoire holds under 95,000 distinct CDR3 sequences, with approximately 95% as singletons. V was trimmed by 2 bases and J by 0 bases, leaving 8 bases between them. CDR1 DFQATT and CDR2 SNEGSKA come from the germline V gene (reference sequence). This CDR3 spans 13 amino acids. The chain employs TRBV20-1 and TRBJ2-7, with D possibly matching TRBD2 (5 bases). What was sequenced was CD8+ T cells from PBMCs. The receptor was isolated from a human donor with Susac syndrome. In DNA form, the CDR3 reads TGCAGTGCTAGACGAGGGTTCTCCTACGAGCAGTACTTC. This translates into CSARRGFSYEQYF.